Below, one T cell receptor (beta chain) is given with its context. The sample is drawn from a study of monozygotic twins with inflammatory bowel disease. TCRdb reprocessed the 5' RACE reads and reports one entry per CDR3 protein, with no DNA. The sample has more than 350,000 distinct CDR3 sequences. Germline V gene sequence: CDR1 SGHTA, CDR2 FQGNSA. The CDR3 has 16 residues. The chain couples TRBV7-2 to TRBJ2-2; the TRBD2 assignment by TCRdb is unverifiable without DNA. The sequencing input was blood. The sequence was collected from a human donor with ulcerative colitis or Crohn's disease, or a healthy co-twin of an affected twin (not recorded which). The CDR3 protein is CASRGGTSGWTGELFF.